This T cell receptor beta chain stems from a study of blood T cell repertoires in COVID-19. The CDR3 is 15 amino acids. Germline lookup yields CDR1 SGHRS and CDR2 YFSETQ. V lost 4 bases, J lost 11 bases, and 17 bases stayed unmatched. Produced via immunoSEQ multiplex PCR; TCRdb's table is partial and in-frame only. The table includes approximately 270,000 clones, roughly nine tenths detected once. In this sample, this clone turned up once. The gene calls are TRBV5-1 and TRBJ1-1, with TRBD1 identical over 7 bases. Sequenced input: PBMCs or T cells enriched from blood (not recorded which). The TCR originated in a human donor in a cohort exposed to, infected with or recovered from COVID-19 (not recorded which). The donor label of this sample is uncertain. Here the CDR3 reads CASSPRQGESGEAFF. The CDR3, as DNA: TGCGCCAGCAGCCCAAGACAGGGCGAGTCGGGGGAGGCTTTCTTT.